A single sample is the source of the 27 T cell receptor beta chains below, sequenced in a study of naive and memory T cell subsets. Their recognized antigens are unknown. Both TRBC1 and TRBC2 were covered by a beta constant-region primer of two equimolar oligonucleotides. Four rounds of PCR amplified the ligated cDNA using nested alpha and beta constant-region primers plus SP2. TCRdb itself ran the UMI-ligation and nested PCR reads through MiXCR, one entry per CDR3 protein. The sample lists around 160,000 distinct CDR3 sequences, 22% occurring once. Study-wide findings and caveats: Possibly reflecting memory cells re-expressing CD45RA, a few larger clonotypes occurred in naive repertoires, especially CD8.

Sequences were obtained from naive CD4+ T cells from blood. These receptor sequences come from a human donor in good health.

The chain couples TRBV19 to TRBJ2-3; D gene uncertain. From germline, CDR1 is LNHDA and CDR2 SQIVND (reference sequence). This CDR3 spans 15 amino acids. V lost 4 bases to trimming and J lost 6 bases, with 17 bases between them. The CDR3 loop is CASSKEAGPTDTQYF. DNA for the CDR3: TGTGCCAGTAGTAAAGAAGCTGGCCCCACTGATACGCAGTATTTT.

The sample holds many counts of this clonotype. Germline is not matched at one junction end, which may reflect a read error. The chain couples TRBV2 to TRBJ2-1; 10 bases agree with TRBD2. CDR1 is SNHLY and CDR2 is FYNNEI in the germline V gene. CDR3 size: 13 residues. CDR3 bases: TGTGCCAGCAGTGAAGTGGGGACTAGCGTTTTGATCTTC. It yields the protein CASSEVGTSVLIF.

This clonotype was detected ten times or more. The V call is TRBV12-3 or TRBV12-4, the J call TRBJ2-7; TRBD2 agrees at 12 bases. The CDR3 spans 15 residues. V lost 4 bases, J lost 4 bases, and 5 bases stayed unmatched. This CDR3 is CASSSTSGRRYEQYF. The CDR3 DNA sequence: TGTGCCAGCAGTTCCACTAGCGGGAGGAGGTACGAGCAGTACTTC.

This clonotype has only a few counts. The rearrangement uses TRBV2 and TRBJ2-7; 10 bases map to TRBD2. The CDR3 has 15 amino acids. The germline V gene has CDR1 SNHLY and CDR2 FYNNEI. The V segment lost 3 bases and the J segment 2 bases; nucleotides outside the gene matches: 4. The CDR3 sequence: CASSDFGTSAYEQYF. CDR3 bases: TGTGCCAGCAGTGATTTCGGGACTAGCGCCTACGAGCAGTACTTC.

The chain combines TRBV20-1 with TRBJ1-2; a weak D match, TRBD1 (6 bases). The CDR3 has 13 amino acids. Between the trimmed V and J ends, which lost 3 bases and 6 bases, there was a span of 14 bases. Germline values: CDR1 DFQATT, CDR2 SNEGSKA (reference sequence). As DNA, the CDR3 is TGCAGTGCTAGGAGGGGGACAACCGATGGCTACACCTTC. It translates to CSARRGTTDGYTF.

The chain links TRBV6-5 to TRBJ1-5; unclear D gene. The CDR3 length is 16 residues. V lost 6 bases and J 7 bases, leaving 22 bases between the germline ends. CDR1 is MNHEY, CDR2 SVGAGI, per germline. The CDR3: CASSPTDSFVPQPQHF. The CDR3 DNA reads TGTGCCAGCAGCCCGACGGACTCTTTCGTCCCCCAGCCCCAGCATTTT.

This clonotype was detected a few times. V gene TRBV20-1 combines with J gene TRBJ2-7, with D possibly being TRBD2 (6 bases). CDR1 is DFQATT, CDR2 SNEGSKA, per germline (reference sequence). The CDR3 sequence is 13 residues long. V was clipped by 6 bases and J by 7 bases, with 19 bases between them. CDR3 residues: CSARGTGPWEQYF. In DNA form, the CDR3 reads TGCAGTGCCCGGGGGACTGGGCCTTGGGAGCAGTACTTC.

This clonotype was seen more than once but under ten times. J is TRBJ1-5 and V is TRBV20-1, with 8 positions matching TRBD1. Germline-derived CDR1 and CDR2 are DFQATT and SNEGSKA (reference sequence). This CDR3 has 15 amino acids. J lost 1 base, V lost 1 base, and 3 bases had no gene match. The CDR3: CSARATGGSNQPQHF. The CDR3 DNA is TGCAGTGCTAGAGCAACAGGGGGAAGCAATCAGCCCCAGCATTTT.

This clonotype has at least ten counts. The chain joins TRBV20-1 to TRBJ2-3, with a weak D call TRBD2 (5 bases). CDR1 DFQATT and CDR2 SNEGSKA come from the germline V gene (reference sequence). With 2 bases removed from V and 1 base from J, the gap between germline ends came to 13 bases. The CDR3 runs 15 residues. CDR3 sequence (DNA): TGCAGTGCTAGAAAAAGCGGAGTACGCACAGATACGCAGTATTTT. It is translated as CSARKSGVRTDTQYF.

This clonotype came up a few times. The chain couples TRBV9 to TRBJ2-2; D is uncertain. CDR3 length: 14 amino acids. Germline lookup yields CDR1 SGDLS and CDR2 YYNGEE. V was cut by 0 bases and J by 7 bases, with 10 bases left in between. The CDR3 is CASSVGTLFGELFF. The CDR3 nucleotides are TGTGCCAGCAGCGTAGGTACACTGTTCGGGGAGCTGTTTTTT.

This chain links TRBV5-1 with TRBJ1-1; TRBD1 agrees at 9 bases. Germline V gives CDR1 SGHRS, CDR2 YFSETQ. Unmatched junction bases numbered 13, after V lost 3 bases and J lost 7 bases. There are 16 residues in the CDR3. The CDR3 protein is CASSSSGQGRQGEAFF. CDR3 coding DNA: TGCGCCAGCAGCTCCTCGGGACAGGGACGTCAAGGTGAAGCTTTCTTT.

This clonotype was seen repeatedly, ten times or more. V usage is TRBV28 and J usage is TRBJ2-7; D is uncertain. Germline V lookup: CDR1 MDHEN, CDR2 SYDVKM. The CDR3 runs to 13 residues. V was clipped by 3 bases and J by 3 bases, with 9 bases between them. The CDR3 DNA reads TGTGCCAGCAGTTTTATTTCCAGCTACGAGCAGTACTTC. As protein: CASSFISSYEQYF.

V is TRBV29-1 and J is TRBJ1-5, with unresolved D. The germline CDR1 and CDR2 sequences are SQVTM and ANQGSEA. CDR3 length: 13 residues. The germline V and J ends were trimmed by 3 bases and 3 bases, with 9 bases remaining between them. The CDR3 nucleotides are TGCAGCGTTGAGTGGCAGCCCAATCAGCCCCAGCATTTT. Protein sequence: CSVEWQPNQPQHF.

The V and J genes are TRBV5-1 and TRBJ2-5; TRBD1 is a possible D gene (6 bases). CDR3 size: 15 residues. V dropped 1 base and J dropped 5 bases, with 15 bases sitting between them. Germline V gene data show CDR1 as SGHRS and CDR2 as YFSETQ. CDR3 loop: CASSLSAGVFETQYF. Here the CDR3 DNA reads TGCGCCAGCAGCTTGTCGGCAGGGGTTTTCGAGACCCAGTACTTC.

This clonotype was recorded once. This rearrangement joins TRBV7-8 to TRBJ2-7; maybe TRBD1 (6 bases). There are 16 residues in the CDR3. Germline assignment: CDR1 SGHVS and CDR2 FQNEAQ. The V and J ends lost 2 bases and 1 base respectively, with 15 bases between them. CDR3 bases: TGTGCCAGCAGCTTATTGATGGGACAAGGTTCCTACGAGCAGTACTTC. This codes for CASSLLMGQGSYEQYF.

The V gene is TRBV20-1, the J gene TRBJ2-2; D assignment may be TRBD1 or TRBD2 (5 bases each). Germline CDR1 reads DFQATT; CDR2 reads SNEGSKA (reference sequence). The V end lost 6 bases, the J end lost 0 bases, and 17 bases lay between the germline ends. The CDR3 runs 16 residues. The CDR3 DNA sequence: TGCAGTGCCCCCGACCCGGGACCGACGAACACCGGGGAGCTGTTTTTT. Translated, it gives CSAPDPGPTNTGELFF.

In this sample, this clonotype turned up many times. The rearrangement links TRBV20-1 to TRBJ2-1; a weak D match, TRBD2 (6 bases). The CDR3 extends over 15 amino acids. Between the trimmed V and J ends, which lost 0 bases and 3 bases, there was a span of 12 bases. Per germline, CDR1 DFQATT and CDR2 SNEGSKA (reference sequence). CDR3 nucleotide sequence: TGCAGTGCTAGAGATGGAGCGGGCGTCTACAATGAGCAGTTCTTC. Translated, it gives CSARDGAGVYNEQFF.

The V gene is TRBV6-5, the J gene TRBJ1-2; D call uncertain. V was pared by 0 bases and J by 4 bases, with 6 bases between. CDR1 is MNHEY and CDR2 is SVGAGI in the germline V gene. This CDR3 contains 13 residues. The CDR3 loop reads CASSYSTLYGYTF. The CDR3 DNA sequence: TGTGCCAGCAGTTACTCGACACTCTATGGCTACACCTTC.

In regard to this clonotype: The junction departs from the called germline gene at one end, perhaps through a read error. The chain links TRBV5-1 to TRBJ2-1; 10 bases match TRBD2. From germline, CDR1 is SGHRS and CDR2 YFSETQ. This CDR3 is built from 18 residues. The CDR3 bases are TGCGCCAGCATCACGCGCCCCACTAGCGGGATTTCCTTCAATGAGCAGTTCTTC. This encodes CASITRPTSGISFNEQFF.

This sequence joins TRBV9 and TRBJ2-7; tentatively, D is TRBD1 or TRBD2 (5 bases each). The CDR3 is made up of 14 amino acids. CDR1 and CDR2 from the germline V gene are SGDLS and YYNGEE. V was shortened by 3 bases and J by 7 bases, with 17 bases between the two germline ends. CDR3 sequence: CASSDRPRGGEQYF. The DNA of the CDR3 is TGTGCCAGCAGCGACCGGCCACGGGGCGGTGAGCAGTACTTC.

CDR3 DNA: TGCGCCAGCAGCCAAGATCGAGCTAGCGCGGATCGAGTTACGCAGTATTTT. This sequence encodes CASSQDRASADRVTQYF. The V gene is TRBV4-1, the J gene TRBJ2-3; the D gene is possibly TRBD2 (6 bases). Per the germline V gene, CDR1 is MGHRA and CDR2 is YSYEKL. CDR3 length: 17 residues. V dropped 0 bases and J dropped 8 bases, with 21 bases sitting between them.

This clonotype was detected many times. The CDR3: CASSLQGAGETQYF. Written as DNA, the CDR3 is TGTGCCAGCAGTTTACAGGGTGCTGGGGAGACCCAGTACTTC. J is TRBJ2-5 and V is TRBV27; weak D call: TRBD1 (5 bases). The CDR3 is 14 amino acids. Per the germline V gene, CDR1 is MNHEY and CDR2 is SMNVEV (reference sequence). The V end lost 2 bases, the J end lost 5 bases, and 12 bases lay between the germline ends.

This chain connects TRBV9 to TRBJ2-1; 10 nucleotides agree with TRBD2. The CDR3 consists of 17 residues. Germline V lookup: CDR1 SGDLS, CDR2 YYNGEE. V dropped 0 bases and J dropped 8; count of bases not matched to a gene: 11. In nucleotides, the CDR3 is TGTGCCAGCAGCGTAGCCCTAGCGGGAGTTGGGTTCGATGAGCAGTTCTTC. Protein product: CASSVALAGVGFDEQFF. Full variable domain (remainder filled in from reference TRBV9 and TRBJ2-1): DSGVTQTPKHLITATGQRVTLRCSPRSGDLSVYWYQQSLDQGLQFLIQYYNGEERAKGNILERFSAQQFPDLHSELNLSSLELGDSALYFCASSVALAGVGFDEQFFGPGTRLTVL.

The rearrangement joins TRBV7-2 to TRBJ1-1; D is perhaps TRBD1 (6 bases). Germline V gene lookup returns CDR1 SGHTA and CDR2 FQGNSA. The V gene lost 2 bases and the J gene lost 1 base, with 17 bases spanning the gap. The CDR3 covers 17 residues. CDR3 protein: CASSLRFGGGGNTEAFF. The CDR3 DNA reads TGTGCCAGCAGCTTACGTTTCGGGGGCGGGGGGAACACTGAAGCTTTCTTT. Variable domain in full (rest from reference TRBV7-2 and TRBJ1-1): GAGVSQSPSNKVTEKGKDVELRCDPISGHTALYWYRQSLGQGLEFLIYFQGNSAPDKSGLPSDRFSAERTGGSVSTLTIQRTQQEDSAVYLCASSLRFGGGGNTEAFFGQGTRLTVV.

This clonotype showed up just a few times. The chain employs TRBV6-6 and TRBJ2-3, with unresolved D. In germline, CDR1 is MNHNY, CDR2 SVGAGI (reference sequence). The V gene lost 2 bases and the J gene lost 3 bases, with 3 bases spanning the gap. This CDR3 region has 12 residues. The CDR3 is CASSYTTDTQYF. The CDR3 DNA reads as TGTGCCAGCAGTTACACGACAGATACGCAGTATTTT.

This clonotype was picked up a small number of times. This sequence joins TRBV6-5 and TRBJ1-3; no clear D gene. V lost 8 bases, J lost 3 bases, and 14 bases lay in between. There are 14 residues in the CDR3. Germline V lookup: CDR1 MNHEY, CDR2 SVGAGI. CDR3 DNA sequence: TGTGCCAGCGGCCGGGCCGTTGATGGAAACACCATATATTTT. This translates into CASGRAVDGNTIYF.

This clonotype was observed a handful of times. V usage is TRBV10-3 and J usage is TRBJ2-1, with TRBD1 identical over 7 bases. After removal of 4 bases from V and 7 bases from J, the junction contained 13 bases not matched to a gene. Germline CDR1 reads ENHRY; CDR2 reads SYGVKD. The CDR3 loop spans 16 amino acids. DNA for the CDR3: TGTGCCATCAGTGCTACTACGACAGGGAGAGGGAATGAGCAGTTCTTC. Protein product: CAISATTTGRGNEQFF.